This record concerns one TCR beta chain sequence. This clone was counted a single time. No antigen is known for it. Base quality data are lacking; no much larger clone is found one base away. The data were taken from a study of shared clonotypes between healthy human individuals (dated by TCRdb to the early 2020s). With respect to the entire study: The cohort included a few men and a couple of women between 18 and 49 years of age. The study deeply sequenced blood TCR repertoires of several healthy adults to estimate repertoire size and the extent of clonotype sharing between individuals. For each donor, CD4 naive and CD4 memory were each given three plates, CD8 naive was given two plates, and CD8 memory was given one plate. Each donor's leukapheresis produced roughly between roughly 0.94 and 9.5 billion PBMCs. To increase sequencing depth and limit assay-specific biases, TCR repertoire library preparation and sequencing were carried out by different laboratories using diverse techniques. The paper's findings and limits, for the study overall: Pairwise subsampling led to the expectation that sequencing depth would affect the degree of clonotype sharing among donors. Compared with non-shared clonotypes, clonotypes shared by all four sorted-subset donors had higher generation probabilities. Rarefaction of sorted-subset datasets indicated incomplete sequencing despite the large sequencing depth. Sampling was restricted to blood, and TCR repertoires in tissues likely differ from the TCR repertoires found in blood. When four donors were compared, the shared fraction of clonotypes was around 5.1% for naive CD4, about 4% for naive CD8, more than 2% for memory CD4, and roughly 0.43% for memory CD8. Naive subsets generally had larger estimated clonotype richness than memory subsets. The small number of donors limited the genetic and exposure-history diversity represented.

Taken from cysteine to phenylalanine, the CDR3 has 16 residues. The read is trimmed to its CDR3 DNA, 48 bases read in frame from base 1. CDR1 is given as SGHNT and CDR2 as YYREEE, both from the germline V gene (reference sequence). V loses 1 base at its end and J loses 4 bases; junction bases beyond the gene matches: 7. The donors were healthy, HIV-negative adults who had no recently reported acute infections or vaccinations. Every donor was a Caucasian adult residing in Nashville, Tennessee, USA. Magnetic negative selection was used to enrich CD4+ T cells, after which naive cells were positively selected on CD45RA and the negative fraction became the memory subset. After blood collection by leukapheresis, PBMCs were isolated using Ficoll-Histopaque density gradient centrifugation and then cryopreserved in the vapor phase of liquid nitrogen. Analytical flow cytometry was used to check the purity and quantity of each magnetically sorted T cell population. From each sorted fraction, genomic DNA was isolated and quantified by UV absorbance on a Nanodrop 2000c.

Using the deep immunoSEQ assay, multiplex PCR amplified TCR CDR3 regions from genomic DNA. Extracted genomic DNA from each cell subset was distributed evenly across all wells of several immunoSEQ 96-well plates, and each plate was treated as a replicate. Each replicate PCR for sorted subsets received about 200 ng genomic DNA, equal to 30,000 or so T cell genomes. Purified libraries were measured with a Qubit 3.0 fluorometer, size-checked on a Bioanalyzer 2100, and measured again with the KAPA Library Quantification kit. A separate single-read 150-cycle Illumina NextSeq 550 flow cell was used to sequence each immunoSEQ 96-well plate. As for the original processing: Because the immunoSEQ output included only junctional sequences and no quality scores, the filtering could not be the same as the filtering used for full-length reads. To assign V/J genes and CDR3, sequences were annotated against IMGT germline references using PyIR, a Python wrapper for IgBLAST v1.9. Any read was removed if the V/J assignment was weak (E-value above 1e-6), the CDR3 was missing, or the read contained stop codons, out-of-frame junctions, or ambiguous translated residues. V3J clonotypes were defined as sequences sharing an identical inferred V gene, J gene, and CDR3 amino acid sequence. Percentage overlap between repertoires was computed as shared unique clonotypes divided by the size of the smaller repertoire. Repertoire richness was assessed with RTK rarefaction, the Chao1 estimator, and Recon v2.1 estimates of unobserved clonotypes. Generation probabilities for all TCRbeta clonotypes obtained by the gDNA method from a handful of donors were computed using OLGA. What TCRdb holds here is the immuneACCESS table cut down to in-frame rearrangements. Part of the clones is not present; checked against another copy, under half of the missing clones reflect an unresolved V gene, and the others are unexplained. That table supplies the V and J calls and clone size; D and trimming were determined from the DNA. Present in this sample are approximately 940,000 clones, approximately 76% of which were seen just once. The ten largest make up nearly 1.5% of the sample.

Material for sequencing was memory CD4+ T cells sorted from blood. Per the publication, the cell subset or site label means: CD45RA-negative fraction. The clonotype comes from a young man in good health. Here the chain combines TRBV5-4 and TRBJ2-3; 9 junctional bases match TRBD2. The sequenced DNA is TGTGCCAGCAGCTTGTCGGCTAGCGGGACAGCAGATACGCAGTATTTT. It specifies CASSLSASGTADTQYF.